The present TCR beta chain was sequenced within a study of spatial heterogeneity in lung cancer. This CDR3 has 14 amino acids. V lost 6 bases to trimming and J lost 2 bases, with 12 bases between them. Germline V gene data show CDR1 as MNHNS and CDR2 as SASEGT. Described time point: sample taken at primary tumor resection. Each CDR3 protein is one row after TCRdb ran MiXCR on the 5' RACE reads. In the table there are 20,000 to 25,000 distinct CDR3 sequences, roughly 7% of which are singletons. This clonotype was picked up a small number of times. The source was PBMCs, collected at surgery. This TCR was sampled from a male donor with early-stage non-small cell lung cancer. V usage is TRBV6-1 and J usage is TRBJ2-3, with D tentatively TRBD2 (5 bases). DNA for the CDR3: TGTGCCAGCAGCCGGACTCCCACCACAGATACGCAGTATTTT. It translates to CASSRTPTTDTQYF.